This TCR beta chain is drawn from a study of vaccination and CD4 T cells after COVID-19. Study details: Convalescent cases comprised 10 or so mild and one severe, all SARS-CoV-2 positive by nasal swab PCR. Cells were stimulated with overlapping spike peptide pools from SARS-CoV-2, HCoV-NL63, HCoV-OC43 and HCoV-229E.

An Oncomine TCR Beta short-read assay was used to sequence the DNA from cultured CD4+ T cells. TCRdb itself ran the PCR reads through MiXCR, one entry per CDR3 protein. The sample lists roughly 15,000 distinct CDR3 sequences, roughly 51% occurring once. CDR3 length: 16 amino acids. Trimming at V came to 8 bases and at J to 6 bases, leaving 14 bases not matched to a gene. Germline V gene sequence: CDR1 LNHDA, CDR2 SQIVND (reference sequence). This clonotype has only a few counts. Its target is unknown. As to treatment: approximately 11-day PBMC culture with coronavirus spike peptide pools or control peptides (ViraFEST assay). Positive PCR dates ranged from March to December 2020; these dates predated US Alpha, Beta and Delta variants. IL-2 (approximately 9 IU/ml) and peptide pools (about 10 ug/ml) were added to cultures of 1.5 million to 2 million PBMCs per well.

The source of this sequence is a human donor who had recovered from COVID-19. Sequenced: CD4+ T cells from blood, cultured in vitro. The chain is built from TRBV19 and TRBJ1-5; 9 bases line up with TRBD1. As DNA, the CDR3 is TGTGCCAGTGGCCAGAGGGGACAGGGAGTCAGTCAGCCCCAGCATTTT. Translation gives CASGQRGQGVSQPQHF.